This TCR beta chain was identified during a study of T cell repertoires in cytomegalovirus infection. Whole-study results and caveats: Based on cumulative public TCR beta family frequency, carriers of CMV plus the relevant HLA were identified.

This clonotype was detected only a few times. As yet, its antigen is unknown. Using its own MiXCR run on the reads, TCRdb lists one record per CDR3 protein. The sample includes some 270,000 distinct CDR3 sequences, approximately 17% of them seen just once. V shed 2 bases and J shed 5 bases, with 6 bases lying between them. The CDR3 has 12 amino acids. Germline lookup yields CDR1 MGHDK and CDR2 SYGVNS. The source material was CD8+ T cells from PBMCs. The chain employs TRBV25-1 and TRBJ2-5; D is unclear. This receptor was obtained from a human donor in good health (CMV status not recorded). Some clones in this sample may be carry-over from other donors' samples. The chain's CDR3 is CASSEVGETQYF. CDR3 sequence (DNA): TGTGCCAGCAGTGAAGTCGGGGAGACCCAGTACTTC. Filled out from reference TRBV25-1 and TRBJ2-5, the complete variable domain reads EADIYQTPRYLVIGTGKKITLECSQTMGHDKMYWYQQDPGMELHLIHYSYGVNSTEKGDLSSESTVSRIRTEHFPLTLESARPSHTSQYLCASSEVGETQYFGPGTRLLVL.